This TCR beta chain was captured by sequencing in a study of Graves' ophthalmopathy and Graves' hyperthyroidism. Study details: Researchers classed hyperthyroidism as stable given no ophthalmopathy within 18 months of follow-up.

Points from the study as a whole: Ophthalmopathy progression cases were predicted by the model with 60% to 71% sensitivity and more than 72% specificity.

The authors amplified TCR beta CDR3 regions from RNA transcripts. Second-round multiplex PCR came after first-round RT-PCR with HTBI primers. Each CDR3 protein gets one entry after TCRdb re-called the multiplex PCR reads with MiXCR. The sample lists about 1.1 million distinct CDR3 sequences; roughly two fifths were seen once. The authors diagnosed from clinical symptoms, serum thyroxine, TRAb, thyroid ultrasound and orbital computed tomography. The V gene lost 2 bases and the J gene lost 13 bases, with 14 bases spanning the gap. Germline loops: CDR1 SNHLY, CDR2 FYNNEI. The CDR3 sequence is 12 residues long. In this sample, this clonotype turned up a few times. The antigen is not known. A much larger clonotype is one base distant, so this may be a read error.

Sequencing was done on a sample of peripheral blood or thyroid tissue (not recorded which). V gene TRBV2 combines with J gene TRBJ2-5; D uncertain. This TCR came from an adult man with Graves' hyperthyroidism. CDR3: CASSESPGVGYF. In DNA, the CDR3 is TGTGCCAGCAGTGAAAGTCCTGGAGTAGGGTACTTC.